One sample yielded the 6 T cell receptor beta chains listed below, sequenced in a study of technical replicates of blood from a few donors. Sequencing used immunoSEQ multiplex PCR; TCRdb keeps in-frame clones, though not all of them. Of tens of thousands of clones listed, about 91% are singletons. The sequenced material came from T cells isolated from PBMCs. The receptors come from a human donor in good health.

The chain is built from TRBV7-9 and TRBJ1-2; 7 nucleotides match TRBD1. The CDR3 spans 15 residues. Trimming cost V 5 bases and J 2 bases; bases outside gene matches: 8. Per germline, CDR1 SEHNR and CDR2 FQNEAQ (reference sequence). Written as DNA, the CDR3 is TGTGCCAGCAGCACCCAGGGGGACCTAAACTATGGCTACACCTTC. Encoded protein: CASSTQGDLNYGYTF.

The chain has TRBV11-2 and TRBJ2-1; the match to TRBD1 covers 9 bases. The CDR3 has 14 residues. Germline V gene lookup returns CDR1 SGHAT and CDR2 FQNNGV. The V gene end was trimmed by 6 bases and the J gene end by 6 bases; junction bases not matched to a gene: 6. CDR3 in amino acids: CASSRGQGGNEQFF. CDR3 in DNA: TGTGCCAGCAGTCGGGGACAGGGAGGCAATGAGCAGTTCTTC.

The chain uses TRBV12-2 and TRBJ2-5; the table's D call, TRBD2, was not checked against the DNA. TRBV12-2 is a pseudogene segment. The CDR3 loop spans 16 amino acids. This chain's CDR3 is CASRLDSSAGGETQYF. CDR3 DNA sequence: TGTGCAAGTCGCTTAGATTCGTCGGCGGGGGGTGAGACCCAGTACTTC.

The rearrangement joins TRBV4-1 to TRBJ2-5; 9 bases agree with TRBD2. J was trimmed by 5 bases and V by 1 base; bases with no gene match: 8. This CDR3 is built from 16 residues. Germline V lookup: CDR1 MGHRA, CDR2 YSYEKL. The CDR3 sequence: CASSQGRGLAGETQYF. CDR3 DNA: TGCGCCAGCAGCCAAGGGCGCGGTCTAGCGGGGGAGACCCAGTACTTC.

This chain uses TRBV5-4 with TRBJ2-5, with D unresolved. From germline, CDR1 is SGHNT and CDR2 YYREEE (reference sequence). The germline V and J ends were trimmed by 1 base and 2 bases, with 12 bases remaining between them. This CDR3 comprises 15 residues. DNA of the CDR3: TGTGCCAGCAGCTTGTATGGCGGCGCACAAGAGACCCAGTACTTC. Its protein is CASSLYGGAQETQYF.

The chain couples TRBV7-6 to TRBJ2-7, with 9 bases lining up with TRBD1. The junction had 15 bases not matched to a gene; V was cut back by 5 bases and J by 1 base. The CDR3 runs to 18 residues. The V gene's germline CDR1 is SGHVS and CDR2 FNYEAQ. The CDR3 coding sequence is TGTGCCAGCAGCCCCATTCTACCACCGGGACAGGGTTCCTACGAGCAGTACTTC. Protein sequence: CASSPILPPGQGSYEQYF.